The 19 T cell receptor beta chains below all came from one sample that was sequenced in a study of T cells after yellow fever vaccination. A single record per CDR3 protein comes from TCRdb applying MiXCR to the 5' RACE reads. The sample holds about 580,000 distinct CDR3 sequences, about a sixth seen once. The sample in question was PBMCs, obtained more than 4 days after the first yellow fever vaccination. The source is a man aged 18-30 years who received the YFV17D yellow fever vaccine.

This chain uses TRBV5-4 with TRBJ2-5, with D perhaps matching TRBD2 (6 bases). The V gene's germline CDR1 is SGHNT and CDR2 YYREEE (reference sequence). Between the trimmed V and J ends, which lost 3 bases and 5 bases, there was a span of 11 bases. The length of the CDR3 is 13 residues. The CDR3 coding sequence is TGTGCCAGCAGCTCGGGACTCAGGGAGACCCAGTACTTC. Translation: CASSSGLRETQYF.

A few counts support this clonotype. The chain is built from TRBV5-1 and TRBJ2-2; no firm D call. Per germline, CDR1 SGHRS and CDR2 YFSETQ. The CDR3 is 13 residues long. The V gene lost 5 bases and the J gene lost 6 bases, with 11 bases spanning the gap. CDR3 nucleotides: TGCGCCAGCAGGGTCCAGCCTTCCGGGGAGCTGTTTTTT. As protein: CASRVQPSGELFF.

This clonotype has more than one count but fewer than ten. This rearrangement joins TRBV20-1 to TRBJ2-5; 9 nucleotides line up with TRBD1. The germline V gene encodes CDR1 DFQATT and CDR2 SNEGSKA (reference sequence). The CDR3 runs 12 residues. The V and J ends lost 6 bases and 5 bases, in that order; junction bases with no gene match: 4. The CDR3 DNA reads TGCAGTGCCGGGGACAGGGAGGAGACCCAGTACTTC. It specifies CSAGDREETQYF.

This clonotype has just a few counts. The chain joins TRBV6-1 to TRBJ1-5, with D tentatively TRBD1 (6 bases). The CDR3 sequence is 14 residues long. Germline CDR1 is MNHNS and CDR2 is SASEGT. The V end lost 4 bases, the J end lost 6 bases, and 13 bases lay between the germline ends. This CDR3 is CASSVRGMGQPQHF. The CDR3 bases are TGTGCCAGCAGTGTTAGGGGGATGGGTCAGCCCCAGCATTTT.

The sample holds a few counts of this clonotype. The chain combines TRBV7-9 with TRBJ1-2; D is perhaps TRBD1 (6 bases). There are 15 residues in the CDR3. V was pared by 3 bases and J by 6 bases, with 17 bases between. The V gene's germline CDR1 is SEHNR and CDR2 FQNEAQ (reference sequence). CDR3 sequence: CASSLIGGLKDGYTF. As DNA, the CDR3 is TGTGCCAGCAGCTTGATCGGGGGGCTAAAGGATGGCTACACCTTC.

This chain links TRBV12-3 or TRBV12-4 with TRBJ2-7; possibly TRBD1 or TRBD2 for D (6 bases each). The CDR3 is made up of 14 amino acids. Trimming pared 4 bases from V and 5 bases from J, leaving 15 bases between. The CDR3 DNA sequence: TGTGCCAGCAGTTCCTCTCGGAGGGGGAACGAGCAGTACGTC. Its translation: CASSSSRRGNEQYV.

This clonotype was seen a few times. The J gene is TRBJ1-2, the V gene TRBV11-2, with D unresolved. Germline assignment: CDR1 SGHAT and CDR2 FQNNGV. The germline V and J ends were trimmed by 5 bases and 0 bases, with 19 bases remaining between them. This CDR3 contains 17 residues. The DNA for the CDR3 is TGTGCCAGCAGCCGCGCTGTCTGGCGGCGAACTAACTATGGCTACACCTTC. Encoded protein: CASSRAVWRRTNYGYTF.

V is TRBV3-1 and J is TRBJ1-1; no clear D gene. The CDR3 has 15 residues. V lost 0 bases, J lost 5 bases, and 13 bases lay in between. Germline CDR1 reads LGHDT; CDR2 reads YNNKEL (reference sequence). The CDR3 DNA reads TGTGCCAGCAGCCAAGATGTGATGGGAGGGACTGAAGCTTTCTTT. It specifies CASSQDVMGGTEAFF. The variable domain in full, with the rest retrieved from reference TRBV3-1 and TRBJ1-1, is DTAVSQTPKYLVTQMGNDKSIKCEQNLGHDTMYWYKQDSKKFLKIMFSYNNKELIINETVPNRFSPKSPDKAHLNLHINSLELGDSAVYFCASSQDVMGGTEAFFGQGTRLTVV.

This clonotype has only a few counts. The CDR3 loop is CASSRTEFYSGANVLTF. The CDR3 DNA reads as TGTGCCAGCAGTCGGACAGAATTTTACTCTGGGGCCAACGTCCTGACTTTC. The chain couples TRBV6-1 to TRBJ2-6, with D perhaps TRBD1 (6 bases). Germline V CDR1 and CDR2: MNHNS, SASEGT. Trimming shortened V by 5 bases and J by 0 bases, and 14 bases separated the two germline ends. This CDR3 comprises 17 residues.

J is TRBJ1-2 and V is TRBV6-5, with a possible D match to TRBD1 (5 bases). Trimming removed 10 bases at V and 8 bases at J, with 11 bases between. This CDR3 has 10 residues. Germline V gene sequence: CDR1 MNHEY, CDR2 SVGAGI. For the CDR3, the DNA is TGTGCCAACGGGGGTGACGGCTACACCTTC. Translation gives CANGGDGYTF.

Turning to this clonotype: A much larger clone lies a single base off, so this may be a read error. The rearrangement joins TRBV5-6 to TRBJ2-7; TRBD1 agrees at 7 bases. CDR3 size: 14 residues. Trimming cost V 2 bases and J 7 bases; bases outside gene matches: 9. Looked up from germline, CDR1 is SGHDT and CDR2 is YYEEEE. The CDR3 bases are TGTGCCAGCAGCTTACGAACAGGGGTGGGGGAGCAGTACTTC. Its protein is CASSLRTGVGEQYF.

The chain employs TRBV5-4 and TRBJ2-3, with D perhaps TRBD1 (6 bases). This CDR3 region has 16 residues. V dropped 2 bases and J dropped 0 bases, with 13 bases sitting between them. Germline V gene lookup returns CDR1 SGHNT and CDR2 YYREEE (reference sequence). Written as DNA, the CDR3 is TGTGCCAGCAGCTTCGAGGGACACTTTAGCACAGATACGCAGTATTTT. Amino acids: CASSFEGHFSTDTQYF.

This clonotype was recorded a few times. The chain couples TRBV15 to TRBJ1-5; D unclear. Deletions cut 9 bases from V and 0 bases from J, with 18 bases between. Germline CDR1 and CDR2: LNHNV and YYDKDF (reference sequence). This CDR3 comprises 16 residues. CDR3 amino acids: CATREDPHSSNQPQHF. In nucleotides, the CDR3 is TGTGCCACTCGTGAAGATCCACACTCTAGCAATCAGCCCCAGCATTTT.

The rearrangement uses TRBV25-1 and TRBJ1-5; D gene uncertain. The germline V gene has CDR1 MGHDK and CDR2 SYGVNS. Trimming pared 3 bases from V and 4 bases from J, leaving 7 bases between. CDR3 length equals 13 residues. The CDR3 DNA is TGTGCCAGCAGTGAGACAAGTAATCAGCCCCAGCATTTT. Translating it yields CASSETSNQPQHF. The whole variable domain, remainder taken from reference TRBV25-1 and TRBJ1-5, is EADIYQTPRYLVIGTGKKITLECSQTMGHDKMYWYQQDPGMELHLIHYSYGVNSTEKGDLSSESTVSRIRTEHFPLTLESARPSHTSQYLCASSETSNQPQHFGDGTRLSIL.

This clonotype has only a few counts. This rearrangement joins TRBV4-1 to TRBJ2-3, with 7 bases matching TRBD2. V was pared by 1 base and J by 2 bases, with 3 bases of the junction left unmatched. In germline, CDR1 is MGHRA, CDR2 YSYEKL. The CDR3 contains 15 residues. CDR3 in amino acids: CASSQVAGDTDTQYF. The CDR3 coding sequence is TGCGCCAGCAGCCAAGTGGCGGGGGACACAGATACGCAGTATTTT.

CDR3 loop: CASTRRGLSPLHF. The CDR3, as DNA: TGTGCCAGCACCCGGCGGGGTTTGTCACCCCTCCACTTT. The V gene is TRBV12-3 or TRBV12-4, the J gene TRBJ1-6; D is unclear. The CDR3 runs to 13 residues. Trimming cost V 7 bases and J 10 bases, with 14 bases left between them.

This clonotype was counted at least ten times. V and J are TRBV5-1 and TRBJ2-1; 7 nucleotides agree with TRBD2. Germline CDR1 SGHRS, CDR2 YFSETQ. This CDR3 contains 13 residues. Germline trimming cut 0 bases from V and 6 bases from J; bases unmatched to any gene: 0. The CDR3 reads CASSLGLANEQFF. DNA of the CDR3: TGCGCCAGCAGCTTGGGACTAGCCAATGAGCAGTTCTTC. The full variable domain, in which reference TRBV5-1 and TRBJ2-1 provide the parts outside the CDR3, is KAGVTQTPRYLIKTRGQQVTLSCSPISGHRSVSWYQQTPGQGLQFLFEYFSETQRNKGNFPGRFSGRQFSNSRSEMNVSTLELGDSALYLCASSLGLANEQFFGPGTRLTVL.

This clonotype was observed a single time. V usage is TRBV10-1 and J usage is TRBJ2-1; 9 nucleotides agree with TRBD2. CDR1 and CDR2 (germline): WNHNN, SYGVQD (reference sequence). V shed 3 bases, J shed 8 bases, and the junction held 11 bases outside the gene matches. The CDR3 contains 16 residues. CDR3 protein: CASSDGPAGGRDEQFF. The CDR3 nucleotides read TGCGCCAGCAGTGACGGGCCTGCGGGGGGGCGGGATGAGCAGTTCTTC.

The chain couples TRBV29-1 to TRBJ2-1; 7 bases fit TRBD2. CDR1 and CDR2 from the germline V gene are SQVTM and ANQGSEA. The CDR3 length is 13 residues. Trimming at V came to 4 bases and at J to 3 bases, leaving 3 bases not matched to a gene. CDR3 loop: CSVVIAGYNEQFF. CDR3 in DNA: TGCAGCGTTGTCATAGCGGGCTACAATGAGCAGTTCTTC.